The rows below give T cell receptor beta chains drawn from one sample of a study of blood T cells in healthy people across ages. TCRdb independently ran MiXCR on the 5' RACE reads; one entry per CDR3 protein. There are 1.5 million to 2 million distinct CDR3 sequences in the sample; around 48% occur only once, and 2.1% lies in the top ten. Sample: blood. These receptors were collected from a woman aged 40-49 years in good health. CDR3s include the opening cysteine and the closing phenylalanine or tryptophan. A D gene is named only where the DNA matches it firmly. Size is omitted from some rows. Given values are once, few, many or a class for expanded clones.

16 NA NA TRBJ2-1 TRBV19 CASSPPGRRPYNEQFF TGTGCCAGTAGTCCACCAGGACGGAGACCGTACAATGAGCAGTTCTTC
16 NA NA TRBJ2-3 TRBV4-1 CASSQVGPFSTDTQYF TGCGCCAGCAGCCAAGTTGGACCGTTTAGCACAGATACGCAGTATTTT
18 NA NA TRBJ2-6 TRBV28 CASSLSRGARAGANVLTF TGTGCCAGCAGTTTGAGTCGTGGGGCTAGGGCTGGGGCCAACGTCCTGACTTTC
17 NA few TRBJ2-3 TRBV9 CASRGGSLGGKVDTQYF TGTGCCAGCAGGGGAGGCAGCCTCGGGGGTAAGGTAGATACGCAGTATTTT
16 TRBD2 few TRBJ2-5 TRBV7-2 CASSLGRTSGGEAQYF TGTGCCAGCAGCTTAGGGAGGACTAGCGGGGGGGAGGCCCAGTACTTC
14 NA NA TRBJ1-4 TRBV2 CASRDQGWGEKLFF TGTGCCAGCAGAGACCAGGGGTGGGGTGAAAAACTGTTTTTT
15 TRBD1 NA TRBJ2-2 TRBV7-3 CASSAGQGGTGELFF TGTGCCAGCAGCGCGGGACAGGGGGGAACCGGGGAGCTGTTTTTT
14 NA NA TRBJ2-7 TRBV12-3/TRBV12-4 CASSLGPIGREQYF TGTGCCAGCAGTTTAGGACCCATCGGACGGGAGCAGTACTTC
17 TRBD1 NA TRBJ2-3 TRBV20-1 CSARVRGSHLSTDTQYF TGCAGTGCTAGAGTCAGGGGGAGCCACCTTAGCACAGATACGCAGTATTTT
14 NA few TRBJ2-5 TRBV6-5 CASSYRGNQETQYF TGTGCCAGCAGTTATAGGGGGAACCAAGAGACCCAGTACTTC
14 NA NA TRBJ2-7 TRBV29-1 CSVGARPDSYEQYF TGCAGCGTTGGAGCGCGTCCAGACTCCTACGAGCAGTACTTC
15 NA few TRBJ1-5 TRBV27 CASSLRGLPNQPQHF TGTGCCAGCAGCCTACGAGGTCTCCCAAATCAGCCCCAGCATTTT
10 NA few TRBJ1-2 TRBV29-1 CSVVHNGYTF TGCAGCGTTGTACACAATGGCTACACCTTC
16 NA few TRBJ2-4 TRBV25-1 CASSVSVSGPKNIQYF TGTGCCAGCAGTGTCTCCGTTTCGGGTCCCAAAAACATTCAGTACTTC
15 NA few TRBJ2-1 TRBV2 CASSEAVATHNEQFF TGTGCCAGCAGTGAAGCCGTAGCTACGCACAATGAGCAGTTCTTC
18 TRBD2 NA TRBJ2-1 TRBV6-5 CASSSTGESGTSGGALFF TGTGCCAGCAGTTCCACGGGGGAAAGCGGGACTAGCGGGGGGGCTCTGTTCTTC
15 TRBD1 NA TRBJ2-1 TRBV6-1 CASRPQGNSYNEQFF TGTGCCAGCAGACCACAGGGGAACTCCTACAATGAGCAGTTCTTC
14 NA few TRBJ2-5 TRBV20-1 CSAPIGGSLETQYF TGCAGTGCTCCTATTGGAGGGAGCTTAGAGACCCAGTACTTC
16 NA NA TRBJ2-3 TRBV4-3 CASSQGMGRGTDTQYF TGCGCCAGCAGCCAAGGGATGGGGAGAGGCACAGATACGCAGTATTTT
10 NA few TRBJ1-5 TRBV28 CASSIRDQHF TGTGCCAGCAGTATCCGGGATCAGCATTTT
15 NA NA TRBJ2-1 TRBV5-1 CASSLGRGIPNEQFF TGCGCCAGCAGCTTGGGCAGGGGTATTCCCAATGAGCAGTTCTTC
13 NA NA TRBJ2-3 TRBV20-1 CSAGERGTDTQYF TGCAGTGCCGGGGAAAGGGGCACAGATACGCAGTATTTT
16 NA NA TRBJ1-2 TRBV27 CASSLVFQAANYGYTF TGTGCCAGCAGTTTAGTATTCCAGGCCGCTAACTATGGCTACACCTTC
16 NA NA TRBJ1-4 TRBV11-2 CASSLARGQTNEKLFF TGTGCCAGCAGCTTAGCCAGAGGTCAGACTAATGAAAAACTGTTTTTT
14 TRBD1 NA TRBJ1-2 TRBV5-6 CASSFGQGRRGYTF TGTGCCAGCAGCTTTGGACAGGGGCGTAGGGGCTACACCTTC
18 NA NA TRBJ2-6 TRBV5-6 CASSAGAGLLSGANVLTF TGTGCCAGCAGTGCCGGGGCAGGTTTACTATCTGGGGCCAACGTCCTGACTTTC
16 TRBD2 few TRBJ2-1 TRBV4-3 CASSQIGTSRYNEQFF TGCGCCAGCAGCCAAATCGGGACTAGCAGATACAATGAGCAGTTCTTC
14 TRBD1 NA TRBJ2-7 TRBV4-2 CASSPDREFYEQYF TGTGCCAGCAGCCCTGACAGGGAGTTCTACGAGCAGTACTTC
17 TRBD2 few TRBJ2-7 TRBV6-2/TRBV6-3 CASSYRARGLADYEQYF TGTGCCAGCAGTTACAGGGCGAGAGGACTAGCGGATTACGAGCAGTACTTC
16 TRBD2 NA TRBJ2-3 TRBV7-2 CASSQGLAAYTDTQYF TGTGCCAGCAGCCAAGGACTAGCGGCTTACACAGATACGCAGTATTTT
15 NA NA TRBJ2-1 TRBV5-6 CASSFEELGDNEQFF TGTGCCAGCAGCTTCGAAGAGTTGGGGGACAATGAGCAGTTCTTC
11 NA NA TRBJ2-4 TRBV29-1 CSVELRGIQYF TGCAGCGTCGAACTCCGGGGCATTCAGTACTTC
15 NA once TRBJ2-7 TRBV6-5 CASRQGPEGSYEQYF TGTGCCAGCAGGCAAGGACCTGAGGGGTCCTACGAGCAGTACTTC
12 NA once TRBJ2-7 TRBV10-1 CASSESLDEQYF TGCGCCAGCAGTGAATCCCTGGACGAGCAGTACTTC
13 TRBD1 NA TRBJ2-7 TRBV5-1 CASSFQGASEQYF TGCGCCAGTAGCTTCCAGGGGGCAAGCGAGCAGTACTTC
13 NA NA TRBJ2-7 TRBV6-6 CASSYGLGLEQYF TGTGCCAGCAGTTACGGGCTAGGGCTCGAGCAGTACTTC
15 NA few TRBJ1-2 TRBV15 CATSTTGQPPASYTF TGTGCCACCAGCACAACAGGGCAACCTCCGGCCAGCTACACCTTC